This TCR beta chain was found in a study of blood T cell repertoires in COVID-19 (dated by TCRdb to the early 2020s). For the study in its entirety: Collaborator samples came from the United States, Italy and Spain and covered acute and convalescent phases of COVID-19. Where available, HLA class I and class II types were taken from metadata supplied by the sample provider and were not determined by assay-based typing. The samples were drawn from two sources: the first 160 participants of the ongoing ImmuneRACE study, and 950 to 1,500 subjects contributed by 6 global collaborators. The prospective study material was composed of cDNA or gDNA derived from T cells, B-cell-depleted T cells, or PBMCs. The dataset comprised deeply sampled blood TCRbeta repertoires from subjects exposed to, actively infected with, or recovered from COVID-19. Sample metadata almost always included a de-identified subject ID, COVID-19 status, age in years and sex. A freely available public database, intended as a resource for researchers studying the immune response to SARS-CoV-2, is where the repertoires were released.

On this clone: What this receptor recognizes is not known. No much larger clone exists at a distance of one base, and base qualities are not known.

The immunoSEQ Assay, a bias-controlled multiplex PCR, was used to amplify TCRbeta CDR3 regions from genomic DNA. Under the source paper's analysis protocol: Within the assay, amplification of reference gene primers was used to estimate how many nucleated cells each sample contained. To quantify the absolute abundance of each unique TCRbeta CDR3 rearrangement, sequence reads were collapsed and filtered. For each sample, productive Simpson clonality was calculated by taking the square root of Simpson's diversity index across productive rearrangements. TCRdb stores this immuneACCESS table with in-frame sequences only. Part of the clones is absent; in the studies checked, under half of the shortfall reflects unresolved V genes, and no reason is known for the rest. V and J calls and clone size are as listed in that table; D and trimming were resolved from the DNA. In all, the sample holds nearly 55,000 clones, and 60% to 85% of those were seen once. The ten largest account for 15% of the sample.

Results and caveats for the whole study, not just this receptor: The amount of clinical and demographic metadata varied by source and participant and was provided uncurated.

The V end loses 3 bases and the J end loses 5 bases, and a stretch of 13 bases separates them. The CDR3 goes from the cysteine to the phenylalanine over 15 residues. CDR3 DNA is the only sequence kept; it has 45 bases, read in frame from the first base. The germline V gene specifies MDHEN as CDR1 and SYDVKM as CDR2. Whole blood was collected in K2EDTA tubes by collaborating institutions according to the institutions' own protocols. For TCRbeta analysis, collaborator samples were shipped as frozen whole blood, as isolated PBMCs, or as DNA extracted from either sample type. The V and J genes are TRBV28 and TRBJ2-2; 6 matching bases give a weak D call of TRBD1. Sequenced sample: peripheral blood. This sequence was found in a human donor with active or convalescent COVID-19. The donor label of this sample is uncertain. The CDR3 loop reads CASSFRSQGTGELFF. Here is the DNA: TGTGCCAGCAGTTTTCGGAGCCAGGGGACCGGGGAGCTGTTTTTT.